One TCR beta chain is described in this entry. Its antigen is unidentified. TCRdb keeps only in-frame clones here, not all; method: immunoSEQ multiplex PCR. The sample includes a few hundred thousand clones, roughly 89% of them seen just once. The sample comes from a study of Ad26.COV2.S vaccination and SARS-CoV-2 variants. The wider study: Donor had been placed in the Ad26.COV2.S arm of the COV1001 trial. Study-level findings and limits: Spike-specific TCR breadth in vaccine recipients exceeded that seen in placebo recipients.

Treatment noted: 15 to 20 received Ad26.COV2.S at low or high dose, single or two shots; five or six received placebo; per-sample allocation not given. The study sampled participants on day 63 after the first vaccine or placebo injection. This CDR3 contains 14 residues. V lost 1 base, J lost 6 bases, and 12 bases lay in between. Germline assignment: CDR1 LGHNA and CDR2 YSLEER. The sample consisted of peripheral blood, taken in a trial of Ad26.COV2.S vaccine versus placebo. This sequence was found in a person between 18 and 59 years old who received the Ad26.COV2.S COVID-19 vaccine or a placebo. The chain is built from TRBV4-3 and TRBJ2-5; D may be TRBD1 (6 bases). The CDR3 DNA reads TGCGCCAGCAGCCAAGTTACAGGGTTGAAGACCCAGTACTTC. It is translated as CASSQVTGLKTQYF.